The 12 T cell receptor beta chains listed next were all sequenced from one sample in a study of blood T cell repertoires in COVID-19. Generated by immunoSEQ multiplex PCR, the TCRdb table keeps only in-frame clones and is missing some. The sample includes roughly 150,000 clones, about 86% of them seen just once. The sequencing input was PBMCs or T cells enriched from blood (not recorded which). The receptors were gathered from a man between 45 and 60 years old who had recovered from COVID-19.

This chain connects TRBV6-5 to TRBJ2-1, with a tentative D call TRBD1 (6 bases). Germline CDR1 reads MNHEY; CDR2 reads SVGAGI. The CDR3 length is 15 residues. With 6 bases removed from V and 0 bases from J, the gap between germline ends came to 12 bases. In nucleotides, the CDR3 is TGTGCCAGCAGGGGAACAGGGCCCTCCTACAATGAGCAGTTCTTC. It is translated as CASRGTGPSYNEQFF.

The V and J genes are TRBV18 and TRBJ2-1; D possibly corresponds to TRBD2 (5 bases). Germline V CDR1 and CDR2: KGHSH, LQKENI. CDR3 size: 14 residues. Trimming pared 4 bases from V and 5 bases from J, leaving 12 bases between. The DNA for the CDR3 is TGTGCCAGCTCACGGTTAGAGGGAGACAATGAGCAGTTCTTC. Encoded protein: CASSRLEGDNEQFF.

The J gene is TRBJ1-1, the V gene TRBV3-1 (or the pseudogene TRBV3-2); 7 nucleotides agree with TRBD1. V trimming: 7 bases; J trimming: 3 bases; junction bases outside the gene matches: 5. Germline V lookup: CDR1 LGHDT, CDR2 YNNKEL (reference sequence). The CDR3 loop spans 13 amino acids. CDR3 loop: CASKKQGYTEAFF. DNA of the CDR3: TGTGCCAGCAAAAAACAGGGGTACACTGAAGCTTTCTTT.

The rearrangement joins TRBV12-3 or TRBV12-4 to TRBJ1-1; 7 bases are a match to TRBD1. The ends lost 4 bases at V and 8 bases at J; junction bases unmatched: 4. The CDR3 length is 12 residues. The CDR3 is CASSWTTGEAFF. CDR3 coding DNA: TGTGCCAGCAGTTGGACGACAGGGGAAGCTTTCTTT.

V and J are TRBV27 and TRBJ2-5; D may be TRBD1 (5 bases). Trimming shortened V by 7 bases and J by 3 bases, and 9 bases separated the two germline ends. Germline V CDR1 and CDR2: MNHEY, SMNVEV (reference sequence). The CDR3 is 12 residues long. CDR3 residues: CASKPTEETQYF. The CDR3 DNA follows: TGTGCCAGCAAGCCGACAGAAGAGACCCAGTACTTC.

This clone has a single count. The gene calls are TRBV5-6 and TRBJ2-1; D is possibly TRBD2 (6 bases). Germline assignment: CDR1 SGHDT and CDR2 YYEEEE. Trimming shortened V by 6 bases and J by 3 bases, and 16 bases separated the two germline ends. This CDR3 comprises 15 residues. CDR3 DNA: TGTGCCAGCATCAGTAGCGGCTGGGTCTACAATGAGCAGTTCTTC. Its protein product is CASISSGWVYNEQFF.

In its sample, this clone was seen a few times. The chain couples TRBV5-1 to TRBJ1-6, with D possibly TRBD1 on 5 matching bases. V lost 1 base and J lost 3, with 11 bases in between. The CDR3 runs to 16 residues. Germline assignment: CDR1 SGHRS and CDR2 YFSETQ. The CDR3: CASSLSPGDYNSPLHF. The CDR3 DNA is TGCGCCAGCAGCTTGAGTCCGGGGGACTATAATTCACCCCTCCACTTT.

The genes are TRBV5-6 and TRBJ1-5, with TRBD1 identical over 9 bases. This CDR3 contains 15 residues. Germline assignment: CDR1 SGHDT and CDR2 YYEEEE. Trimming at V came to 4 bases and at J to 3 bases, leaving 5 bases not matched to a gene. The CDR3 DNA reads TGTGCCAGCAGCCTGACAGGGGGGAACAATCAGCCCCAGCATTTT. As protein: CASSLTGGNNQPQHF.

The chain links TRBV7-2 to TRBJ1-3; D is perhaps TRBD1 (6 bases). V lost 4 bases, J lost 2 bases, and 12 bases lay in between. Germline V gene data show CDR1 as SGHTA and CDR2 as FQGNSA. The CDR3 totals 15 residues. The CDR3 is CASSSRGLTGNTIYF. In DNA form, the CDR3 reads TGTGCCAGCAGCTCCAGGGGTCTTACTGGAAACACCATATATTTT.

The chain carries TRBV2 and TRBJ2-2, with D possibly being TRBD1 (6 bases). The CDR3 has 16 residues. Trimming took off 1 base at V and 0 bases at J, with 9 bases between the two ends. Germline lookup yields CDR1 SNHLY and CDR2 FYNNEI. The CDR3, as DNA: TGTGCCAGCAGTGAAGGTGGACAGCCGAACACCGGGGAGCTGTTTTTT. Translation gives CASSEGGQPNTGELFF.

The rearrangement links TRBV5-5 to TRBJ1-1; 7 bases agree with TRBD1. After removal of 1 base from V and 4 bases from J, the junction contained 1 base not matched to a gene. This CDR3 has 13 amino acids. The V gene's germline CDR1 is SGHKS and CDR2 YYEKEE (reference sequence). The CDR3 reads CASSLTGATEAFF. As DNA, the CDR3 is TGTGCCAGCAGCTTGACAGGGGCCACTGAAGCTTTCTTT.

The genes are TRBV27 and TRBJ1-6; 7 bases map to TRBD1. V trimming: 3 bases; J trimming: 7 bases; junction bases outside the gene matches: 12. The CDR3 contains 17 residues. The germline gives CDR1 MNHEY, CDR2 SMNVEV (reference sequence). CDR3 sequence reads: CASSFTGDPYLNSPLHF. CDR3 in DNA: TGTGCCAGCAGTTTCACAGGGGATCCTTACTTAAATTCACCCCTCCACTTT.